This entry features one T cell receptor beta chain sequence. Its antigen remains undetermined. No much larger clone is present one base from it, and per-base qualities are unavailable. This specimen comes from a study of blood T cell repertoires in COVID-19 (TCRdb year 2020). Describing the broader study: Collaborator samples came from the United States, Italy and Spain and covered acute and convalescent phases of COVID-19. The prospective study material was composed of cDNA or gDNA derived from T cells, B-cell-depleted T cells, or PBMCs. The dataset comprised deeply sampled blood TCRbeta repertoires from subjects exposed to, actively infected with, or recovered from COVID-19. The repertoires were made available in a free public database intended to serve as a resource for research on the immune response to SARS-CoV-2. The samples were drawn from two sources: the first 160 participants of the ongoing ImmuneRACE study, and 950 to 1,500 subjects contributed by 6 global collaborators. Sample metadata almost always included a de-identified subject ID, COVID-19 status, age in years and sex. Where available, HLA class I and class II types were taken from metadata supplied by the sample provider and were not determined by assay-based typing.

The immunoSEQ Assay, a bias-controlled multiplex PCR, was used to amplify TCRbeta CDR3 regions from genomic DNA. As for the authors' bioinformatics: Nucleated cell counts per sample were estimated from amplification of reference gene primers within the assay. To quantify the absolute abundance of each unique TCRbeta CDR3 rearrangement, sequence reads were collapsed and filtered. For each sample, productive Simpson clonality was calculated as the square root of Simpson's diversity index across productive rearrangements. In TCRdb, the immuneACCESS table is reduced to in-frame sequences with V and J assigned. These tables do not hold every clone; where another copy was compared, an unresolved V gene accounts for under half, and the others remain unexplained. V and J calls plus clone size are reproduced from that table; the DNA served to infer D and trimming. The sample table records 250,000 or so clones; 86% of these occur just once. 3% of the sample rests with the top ten.

What the authors observed across the whole study: Clinical and demographic metadata were provided uncurated, with the amount varying by source and participant.

Collaborating institutions collected whole blood in K2EDTA tubes following their own protocols. Collaborator samples were shipped for TCRbeta analysis as frozen whole blood, isolated PBMCs, or DNA extracted from either sample type. The source material was peripheral blood. The receptor was isolated from a woman younger than 45 with active or convalescent COVID-19.

The encoded CDR3 is CASSGLGGGLEDTQYF. In nucleotides, the sequence is TGTGCCAGCAGTGGCCTCGGGGGGGGCCTGGAAGATACGCAGTATTTT. The chain joins TRBV6-2 or TRBV6-3 to TRBJ2-3, with 8 bases aligning to TRBD2. The CDR3 contains 16 residues, cysteine and phenylalanine counted. Only the CDR3 region is kept as DNA, spanning 48 bases read in frame from base 1. CDR1 and CDR2 were assigned from the germline V gene as MNHEY and SVGEGT. At the junction V is shortened by 5 bases and J by 5 bases; bases outside the gene matches: 12.